These 2 T cell receptor beta chains were sequenced from one sample in a study of T cell responses to AZD1222 COVID-19 vaccine. Some clones are missing from TCRdb's copy, which holds only in-frame ones; the method was immunoSEQ multiplex PCR. The profile covers 110,000 to 150,000 clones, with around 93% appearing a single time and 9.1% taken by the ten largest. This material consisted of peripheral blood, taken on day 0 of AZD1222 vaccination. The origin of the receptors is an adult in good health.

The chain uses TRBV5-6 and TRBJ2-7, with D unresolved. Trimming took off 3 bases at V and 0 bases at J, with 7 bases between the two ends. This CDR3 is 13 amino acids long. CDR1 is SGHDT, CDR2 YYEEEE, per germline. CDR3 DNA: TGTGCCAGCAGCTCGAGCTACTCCTACGAGCAGTACTTC. Protein product: CASSSSYSYEQYF.

The chain is built from TRBV2 and TRBJ1-2; TRBD1 aligns across 9 bases. The junction had 7 bases not matched to a gene; V was cut back by 3 bases and J by 8 bases. Germline values: CDR1 SNHLY, CDR2 FYNNEI. The CDR3 has 14 amino acids. The CDR3 coding sequence is TGTGCCAGCAGTGACTCACAGGGGGCCGGGGGCTACACCTTC. Protein sequence: CASSDSQGAGGYTF.